Following are 7 T cell receptor beta chains from one sample sequenced in a study of esophageal squamous cell carcinoma under preoperative chemotherapy (dated by TCRdb to the late 2010s). What the time point label conveys for this sample: after preoperative PTX-NDP chemotherapy. The library was generated by PCR. The sequencing machine was a HiSeq X Ten. TCRdb reworked the public reads: Q25 trimming with fastp, MiXCR clone assembly, productive beta chains retained. Duplicate CDR3 protein sequences are folded into a single record with the most common DNA and genes. Counted in this sample were about 19,000 distinct CDR3 sequences; approximately 44% of them appeared once. The ten biggest clones cover around 29% of the sample. Sampling was carried out from a patient given preoperative chemotherapy. These TCRs come from a human donor with esophageal squamous cell carcinoma. The donor label of this sample is uncertain.

This clonotype was observed at least ten times. The chain carries TRBV19 and TRBJ2-6; D remains unclear. The V end was cut by 1 base, the J end by 1 base, with 8 bases between. CDR1 and CDR2 (germline): LNHDA, SQIVND (reference sequence). This CDR3 has 16 residues. CDR3 residues: CASSIALASGANVLTF. CDR3 bases: TGTGCCAGTAGTATAGCTTTGGCTTCTGGGGCCAACGTCCTGACTTTC. The full variable domain, completed using reference TRBV19 and TRBJ2-6, is DGGITQSPKYLFRKEGQNVTLSCEQNLNHDAMYWYRQDPGQGLRLIYYSQIVNDFQKGDIAEGYSVSREKKESFPLTVTSAQKNPTAFYLCASSIALASGANVLTFGAGSRLTVL.

The chain joins TRBV6-5 to TRBJ1-1, with a possible D match to TRBD1 (6 bases). Germline values: CDR1 MNHEY, CDR2 SVGAGI. The CDR3 contains 16 residues. The V and J ends lost 0 bases and 0 bases respectively, with 11 bases between them. The CDR3 spells CASSYSAGAMNTEAFF. CDR3 DNA: TGTGCCAGCAGTTACTCGGCAGGGGCAATGAACACTGAAGCTTTCTTT.

This clonotype was observed a single time. The chain links TRBV6-2 or TRBV6-3 to TRBJ1-2; maybe TRBD1 (5 bases). The CDR3 length is 12 residues. Germline values: CDR1 MNHEY, CDR2 SVGEGT. V lost 2 bases, J lost 7 bases, and 8 bases lay in between. The CDR3 coding sequence is TGTGCCAGCAGTTACGGGGGTGGTGGCTACACCTTC. It yields the protein CASSYGGGGYTF.

The chain recombines TRBV7-9 with TRBJ2-4; TRBD2 aligns across 7 bases. Germline lookup yields CDR1 SEHNR and CDR2 FQNEAQ (reference sequence). The CDR3 loop spans 16 amino acids. V gave up 3 bases and J gave up 9 bases; unmatched junction bases: 14. CDR3 sequence (DNA): TGTGCCAGCAGCTTGACGGACGGAGGGTCGGGGGGCATTCAGTACTTC. Residues: CASSLTDGGSGGIQYF.

The V gene is TRBV12-3 or TRBV12-4, the J gene TRBJ2-3, with a tentative D call TRBD1 (6 bases). This CDR3 has 14 amino acids. V lost 5 bases and J 4 bases, leaving 13 bases between the germline ends. The DNA of the CDR3 is TGTGCCAGCAGTGTCACAGGGTTGGCAGATACGCAGTATTTT. Its protein is CASSVTGLADTQYF.

This clonotype was observed a few times. The rearrangement links TRBV11-3 to TRBJ2-5, with 7 bases matching TRBD1. CDR1 is SGHNT and CDR2 is YENEEA in the germline V gene. V shed 3 bases, J shed 5 bases, and the junction held 12 bases outside the gene matches. This CDR3 has 16 amino acids. The DNA of the CDR3 is TGTGCCAGCAGCTTCCGGACAGGTTCCCGGTTGGAGACCCAGTACTTC. Its translation is CASSFRTGSRLETQYF. The full variable domain, with the rest looked up from reference TRBV11-3 and TRBJ2-5, is EAGVVQSPRYKIIEKKQPVAFWCNPISGHNTLYWYLQNLGQGPELLIRYENEEAVDDSQLPKDRFSAERLKGVDSTLKIQPAELGDSAVYLCASSFRTGSRLETQYFGPGTRLLVL.

This chain uses TRBV7-9 with TRBJ2-7, with 10 bases identical to TRBD2. Per the germline V gene, CDR1 is SEHNR and CDR2 is FQNEAQ (reference sequence). This CDR3 has 16 residues. The J segment lost 0 bases and the V segment lost 5 bases, leaving 7 bases of the junction unmatched. This chain's CDR3 is CASSDLEREGSYEQYF. CDR3 bases: TGTGCCAGCAGCGACCTTGAGCGGGAGGGCTCCTACGAGCAGTACTTC.